Included here is one TCR beta chain sequence, with context. Its antigen is still unknown. This entry comes from a study of radiotherapy plus CTLA-4 blockade in lung cancer. Background on the study: Of all patients, more than 15% responded objectively and around 31% showed disease control.

In germline, CDR1 is MNHEY, CDR2 SMNVEV (reference sequence). The CDR3 sequence is 18 residues long. V dropped 6 bases and J dropped 4 bases, with 25 bases sitting between them. Profiled with immunoSEQ multiplex PCR; TCRdb holds only in-frame clones, not every one. The data hold tens of thousands of clones, with roughly four fifths observed a single time. Findings of the study overall: Researchers report tumor-derived TCR clones expanding in blood after radiotherapy plus ipilimumab.

The specimen was peripheral blood, collected from a patient treated with radiotherapy plus ipilimumab. This clonotype originated in a human donor with non-small cell lung cancer who had stable disease on radiotherapy plus ipilimumab. The rearrangement links TRBV27 to TRBJ2-1; perhaps TRBD2 as D (6 bases). In nucleotides, the CDR3 is TGTGCCAGCAGCCCAAGGTGGGGACTGTCGAACCCATACAATGAGCAGTTCTTC. Translating gives CASSPRWGLSNPYNEQFF.